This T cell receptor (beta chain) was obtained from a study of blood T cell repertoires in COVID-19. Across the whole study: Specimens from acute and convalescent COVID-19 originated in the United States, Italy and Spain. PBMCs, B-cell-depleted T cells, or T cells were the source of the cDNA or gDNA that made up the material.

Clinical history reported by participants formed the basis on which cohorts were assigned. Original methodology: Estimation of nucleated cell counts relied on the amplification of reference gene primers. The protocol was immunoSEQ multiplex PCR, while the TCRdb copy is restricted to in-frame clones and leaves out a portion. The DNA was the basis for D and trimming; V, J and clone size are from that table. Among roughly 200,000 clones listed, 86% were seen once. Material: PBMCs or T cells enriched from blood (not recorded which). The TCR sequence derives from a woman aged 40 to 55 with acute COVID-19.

The CDR3 DNA reads as TGTGCCAGCAGTGAGCAGGTACAGGAAGCTTTCTTT. Translation: CASSEQVQEAFF. The chain employs TRBV12-3 or TRBV12-4 and TRBJ1-1; no clear D gene. Trimming took off 5 bases at V and 8 bases at J, with 12 bases between the two ends. This CDR3 has 12 residues.